Reported below is one T cell receptor beta chain. The CDR3 has 11 amino acids. Per germline, CDR1 SQVTM and CDR2 ANQGSEA. Trimming took off 8 bases at V and 7 bases at J, with 14 bases between the two ends. This sample is drawn from a study of graft-versus-host responses after intestinal transplantation. Sequencing was performed with immunoSEQ multiplex PCR; in TCRdb, only in-frame clones are kept and a portion is missing. There are just under 100,000 clones in the sample; over 75% occur only once, and 16% lies in the top ten. The material was PBMCs, obtained just under 460 days after intestinal transplant. V gene TRBV29-1 combines with J gene TRBJ1-1; D perhaps matches TRBD1 (5 bases). The receptor was derived from a human patient who received an intestinal transplant, so some T cells may come from the graft donor. Here the CDR3 DNA reads TGCAGCTCAGAGGTAGGGGTTGAAGCTTTCTTT. Translation gives CSSEVGVEAFF.